This TCR beta chain came from a study of CD8 T cells in Susac syndrome. This clonotype has just one count. Random hexamers were used to reverse transcribe the RNA input (about 0.45 to 1 ug). Across 54 Vbeta and 13 Jbeta, TCR beta CDR3 was amplified with immunoSEQ multiplex PCR. TCRdb re-called the immunoSEQ multiplex PCR reads through MiXCR, storing one row per CDR3 protein. The sample records about 210,000 distinct CDR3 sequences, about 95% being singletons. The junction had 11 bases not matched to a gene; V was cut back by 4 bases and J by 6 bases. Germline V gives CDR1 DFQATT, CDR2 SNEGSKA (reference sequence). This CDR3 is 14 amino acids long. Treatment-naive patients with stable or active relapsing-remitting disease were the multiple sclerosis controls. Negative magnetic isolation gave CD8+ and CD4+ cells; FACS enriched CD8+ TEMRA.

This clonotype was obtained from a human donor with multiple sclerosis. The sequencing input was CD4+ T cells from PBMCs. This chain uses TRBV20-1 with TRBJ2-5, with 7 bases identical to TRBD1. The chain's CDR3 is CSATSGERGQTQYF. The CDR3 DNA is TGCAGTGCTACCTCTGGGGAAAGGGGGCAGACCCAGTACTTC.